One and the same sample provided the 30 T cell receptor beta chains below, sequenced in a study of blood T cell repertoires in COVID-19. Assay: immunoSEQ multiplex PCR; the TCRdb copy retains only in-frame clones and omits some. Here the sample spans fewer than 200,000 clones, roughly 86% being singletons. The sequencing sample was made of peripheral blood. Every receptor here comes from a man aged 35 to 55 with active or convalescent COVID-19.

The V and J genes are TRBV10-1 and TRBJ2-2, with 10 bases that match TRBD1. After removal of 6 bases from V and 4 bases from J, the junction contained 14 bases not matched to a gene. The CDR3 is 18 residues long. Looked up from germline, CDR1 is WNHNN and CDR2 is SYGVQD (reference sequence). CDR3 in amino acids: CASSSELGQGSTTGELFF. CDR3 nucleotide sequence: TGCGCCAGCAGCAGCGAGCTGGGACAGGGGTCGACCACCGGGGAGCTGTTTTTT.

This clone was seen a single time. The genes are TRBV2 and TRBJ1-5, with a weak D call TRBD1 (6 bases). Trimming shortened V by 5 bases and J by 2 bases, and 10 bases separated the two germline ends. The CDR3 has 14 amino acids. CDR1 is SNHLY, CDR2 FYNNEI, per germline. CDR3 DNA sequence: TGTGCCAGCAGTCTCCGACAGGGCAATCAGCCCCAGCATTTT. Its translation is CASSLRQGNQPQHF.

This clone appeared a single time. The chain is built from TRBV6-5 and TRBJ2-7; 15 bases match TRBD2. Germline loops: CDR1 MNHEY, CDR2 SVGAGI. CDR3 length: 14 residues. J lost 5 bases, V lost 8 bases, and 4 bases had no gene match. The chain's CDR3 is CASQGLAGGNEQYF. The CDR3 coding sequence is TGTGCCAGCCAGGGACTAGCGGGGGGAAACGAGCAGTACTTC.

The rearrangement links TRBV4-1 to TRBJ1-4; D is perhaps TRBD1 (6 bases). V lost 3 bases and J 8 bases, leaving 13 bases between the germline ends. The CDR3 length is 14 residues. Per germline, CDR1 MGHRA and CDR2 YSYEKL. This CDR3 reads CASSQGRGSEKLFF. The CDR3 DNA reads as TGCGCCAGCAGCCAGGGCAGGGGATCCGAAAAACTGTTTTTT.

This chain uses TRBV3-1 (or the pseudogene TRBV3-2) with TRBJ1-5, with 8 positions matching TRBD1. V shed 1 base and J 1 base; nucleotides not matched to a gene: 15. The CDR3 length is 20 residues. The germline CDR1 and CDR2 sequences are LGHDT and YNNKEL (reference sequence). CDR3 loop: CASSQAPDRGIAKSNQPQHF. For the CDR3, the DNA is TGTGCCAGCAGCCAAGCCCCTGACAGGGGAATCGCTAAGAGCAATCAGCCCCAGCATTTT.

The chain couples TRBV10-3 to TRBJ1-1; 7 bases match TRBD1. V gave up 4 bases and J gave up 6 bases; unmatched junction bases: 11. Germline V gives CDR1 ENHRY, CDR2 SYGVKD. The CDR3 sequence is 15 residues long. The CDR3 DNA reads TGTGCCATCAGTGCAGGAAAGGGACAGAGCGCTGAAGCTTTCTTT. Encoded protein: CAISAGKGQSAEAFF.

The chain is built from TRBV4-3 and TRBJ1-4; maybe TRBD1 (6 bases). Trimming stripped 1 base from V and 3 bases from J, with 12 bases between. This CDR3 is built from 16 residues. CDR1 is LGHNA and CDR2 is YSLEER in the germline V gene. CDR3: CASSQGGGLPNEKLFF. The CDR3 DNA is TGCGCCAGCAGCCAAGGGGGGGGGCTTCCTAATGAAAAACTGTTTTTT.

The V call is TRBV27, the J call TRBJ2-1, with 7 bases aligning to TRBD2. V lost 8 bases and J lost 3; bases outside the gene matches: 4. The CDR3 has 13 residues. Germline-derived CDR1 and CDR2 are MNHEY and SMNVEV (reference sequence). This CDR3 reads CASGIAGYNEQFF. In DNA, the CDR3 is TGTGCCAGCGGAATAGCGGGCTACAATGAGCAGTTCTTC.

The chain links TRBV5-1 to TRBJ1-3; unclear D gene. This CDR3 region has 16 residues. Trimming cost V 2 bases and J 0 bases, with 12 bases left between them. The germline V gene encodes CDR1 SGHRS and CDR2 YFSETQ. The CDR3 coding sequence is TGCGCCAGCAGCTTCGGCGGGATAAGCTCTGGAAACACCATATATTTT. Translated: CASSFGGISSGNTIYF. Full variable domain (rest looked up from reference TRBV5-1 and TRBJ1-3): KAGVTQTPRYLIKTRGQQVTLSCSPISGHRSVSWYQQTPGQGLQFLFEYFSETQRNKGNFPGRFSGRQFSNSRSEMNVSTLELGDSALYLCASSFGGISSGNTIYFGEGSWLTVV.

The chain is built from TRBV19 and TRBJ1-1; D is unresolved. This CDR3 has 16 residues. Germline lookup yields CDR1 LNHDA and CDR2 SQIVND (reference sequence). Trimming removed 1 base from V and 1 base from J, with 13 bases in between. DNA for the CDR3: TGTGCCAGTAGTATAGCCTTCCAAGCCCAGAACACTGAAGCTTTCTTT. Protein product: CASSIAFQAQNTEAFF.

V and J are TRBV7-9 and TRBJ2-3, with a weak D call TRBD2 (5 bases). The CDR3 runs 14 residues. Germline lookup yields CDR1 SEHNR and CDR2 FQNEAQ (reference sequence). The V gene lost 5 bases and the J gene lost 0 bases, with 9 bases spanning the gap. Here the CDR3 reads CASSPSGSTDTQYF. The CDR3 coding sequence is TGTGCCAGCAGCCCGAGCGGTAGCACAGATACGCAGTATTTT.

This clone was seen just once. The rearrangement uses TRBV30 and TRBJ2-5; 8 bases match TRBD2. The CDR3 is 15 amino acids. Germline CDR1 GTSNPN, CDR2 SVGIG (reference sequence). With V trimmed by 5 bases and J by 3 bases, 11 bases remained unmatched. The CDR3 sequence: CAWARRGLVEETQYF. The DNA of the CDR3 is TGTGCCTGGGCCCGCCGGGGACTAGTCGAAGAGACCCAGTACTTC.

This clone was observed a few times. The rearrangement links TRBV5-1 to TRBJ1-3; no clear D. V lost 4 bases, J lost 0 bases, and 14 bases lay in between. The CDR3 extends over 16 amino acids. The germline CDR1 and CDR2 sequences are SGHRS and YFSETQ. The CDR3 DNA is TGCGCCAGCAGCGCGGACTCCCAGAGCTCTGGAAACACCATATATTTT. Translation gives CASSADSQSSGNTIYF.

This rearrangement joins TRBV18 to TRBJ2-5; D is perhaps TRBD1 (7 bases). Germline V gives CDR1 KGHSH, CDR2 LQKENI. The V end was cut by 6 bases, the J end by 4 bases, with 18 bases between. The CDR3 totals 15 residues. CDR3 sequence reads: CASSPPGGSRETQYF. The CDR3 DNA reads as TGTGCCAGCTCTCCCCCAGGGGGGAGCCGAGAGACCCAGTACTTC.

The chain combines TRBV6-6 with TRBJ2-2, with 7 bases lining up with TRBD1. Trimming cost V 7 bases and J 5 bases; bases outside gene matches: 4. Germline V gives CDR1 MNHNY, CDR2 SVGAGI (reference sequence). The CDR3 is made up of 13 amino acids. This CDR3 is CASTDRRTGELFF. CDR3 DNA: TGTGCCAGCACGGACAGGCGAACCGGGGAGCTGTTTTTT.

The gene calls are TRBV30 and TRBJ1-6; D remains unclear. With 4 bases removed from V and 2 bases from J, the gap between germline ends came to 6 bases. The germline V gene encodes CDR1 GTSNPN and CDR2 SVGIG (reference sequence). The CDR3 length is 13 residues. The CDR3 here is CAWKTAYNSPLHF. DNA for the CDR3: TGTGCCTGGAAAACAGCCTATAATTCACCCCTCCACTTT.

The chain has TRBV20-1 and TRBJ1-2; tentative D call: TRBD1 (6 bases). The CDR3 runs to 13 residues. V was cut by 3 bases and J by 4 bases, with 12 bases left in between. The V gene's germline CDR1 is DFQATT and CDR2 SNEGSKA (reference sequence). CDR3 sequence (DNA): TGCAGTGCTAGTCAGGGGCTGCGCTATGGCTACACCTTC. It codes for CSASQGLRYGYTF.

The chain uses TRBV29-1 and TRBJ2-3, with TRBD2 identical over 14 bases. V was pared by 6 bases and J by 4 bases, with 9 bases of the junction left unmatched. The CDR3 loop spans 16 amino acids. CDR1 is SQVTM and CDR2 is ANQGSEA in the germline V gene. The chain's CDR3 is CSVTGLAGARADTQYF. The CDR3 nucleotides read TGCAGCGTCACGGGACTAGCGGGGGCCCGGGCAGATACGCAGTATTTT.

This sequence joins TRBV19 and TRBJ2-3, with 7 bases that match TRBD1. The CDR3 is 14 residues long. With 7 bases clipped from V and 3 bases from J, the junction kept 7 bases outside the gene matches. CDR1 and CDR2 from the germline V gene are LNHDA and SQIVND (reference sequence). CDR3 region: CASTRGRGTDTQYF. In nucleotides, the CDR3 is TGTGCCAGTACGAGGGGCAGGGGGACAGATACGCAGTATTTT.

The CDR3, as DNA: TGTGCCAGCAGCAACAGGGAAAAACTGTTTTTT. Its protein product is CASSNREKLFF. This chain uses TRBV7-9 with TRBJ1-4; tentatively, D is TRBD1 (5 bases). The V gene's germline CDR1 is SEHNR and CDR2 FQNEAQ (reference sequence). The CDR3 is 11 residues long. Between the trimmed V and J ends, which lost 5 bases and 8 bases, there was a span of 6 bases.

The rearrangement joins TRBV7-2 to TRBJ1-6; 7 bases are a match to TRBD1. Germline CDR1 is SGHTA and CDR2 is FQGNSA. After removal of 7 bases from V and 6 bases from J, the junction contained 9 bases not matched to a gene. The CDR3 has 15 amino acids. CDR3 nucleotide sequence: TGTGCCAGCACCGTGGGACAGCTCTCTAATTCACCCCTCCACTTT. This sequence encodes CASTVGQLSNSPLHF.

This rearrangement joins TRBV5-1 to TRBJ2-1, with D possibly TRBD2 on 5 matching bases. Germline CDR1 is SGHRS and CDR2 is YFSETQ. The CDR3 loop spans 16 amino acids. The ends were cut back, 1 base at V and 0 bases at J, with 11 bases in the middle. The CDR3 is CASSLYERSSYNEQFF. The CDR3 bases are TGCGCCAGCAGCTTGTACGAGCGGAGCTCCTACAATGAGCAGTTCTTC.

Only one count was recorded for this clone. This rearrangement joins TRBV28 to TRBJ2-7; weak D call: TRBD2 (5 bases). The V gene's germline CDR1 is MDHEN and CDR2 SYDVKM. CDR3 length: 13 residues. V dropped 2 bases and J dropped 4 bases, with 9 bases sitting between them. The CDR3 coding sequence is TGTGCCAGCAGTTTAGGTGGCGGGTACGAGCAGTACTTC. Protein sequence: CASSLGGGYEQYF.

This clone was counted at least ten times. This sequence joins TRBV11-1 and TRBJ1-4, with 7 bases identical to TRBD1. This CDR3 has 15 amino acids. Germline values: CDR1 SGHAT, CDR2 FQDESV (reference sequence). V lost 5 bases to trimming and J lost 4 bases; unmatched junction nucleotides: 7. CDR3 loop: CASSVRDSFNEKLFF. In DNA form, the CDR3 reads TGTGCCAGCAGCGTACGGGACAGCTTTAATGAAAAACTGTTTTTT.

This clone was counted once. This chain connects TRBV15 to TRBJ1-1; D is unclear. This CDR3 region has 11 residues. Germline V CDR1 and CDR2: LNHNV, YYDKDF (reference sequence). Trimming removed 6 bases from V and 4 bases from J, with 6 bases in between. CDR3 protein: CATRTSTEAFF. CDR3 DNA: TGTGCCACCAGAACTAGCACTGAAGCTTTCTTT.

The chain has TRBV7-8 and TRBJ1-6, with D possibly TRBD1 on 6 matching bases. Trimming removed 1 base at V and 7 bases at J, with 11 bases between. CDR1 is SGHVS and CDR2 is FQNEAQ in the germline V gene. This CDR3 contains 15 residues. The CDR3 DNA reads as TGTGCCAGCAGCTTAGGGACAGAGAGAAATTCACCCCTCCACTTT. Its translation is CASSLGTERNSPLHF.

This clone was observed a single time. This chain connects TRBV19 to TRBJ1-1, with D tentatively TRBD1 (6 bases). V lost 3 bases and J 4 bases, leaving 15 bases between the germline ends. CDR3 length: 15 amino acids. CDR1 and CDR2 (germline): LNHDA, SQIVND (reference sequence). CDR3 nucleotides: TGTGCCAGTAGTATTTCGGAGACAGGTCCCACTGAAGCTTTCTTT. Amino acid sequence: CASSISETGPTEAFF.

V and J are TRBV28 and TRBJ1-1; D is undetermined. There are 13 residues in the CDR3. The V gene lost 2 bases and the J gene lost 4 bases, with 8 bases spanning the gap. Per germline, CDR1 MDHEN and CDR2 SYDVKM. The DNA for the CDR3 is TGTGCCAGCAGTTTAGGCACGGGCACTGAAGCTTTCTTT. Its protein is CASSLGTGTEAFF.

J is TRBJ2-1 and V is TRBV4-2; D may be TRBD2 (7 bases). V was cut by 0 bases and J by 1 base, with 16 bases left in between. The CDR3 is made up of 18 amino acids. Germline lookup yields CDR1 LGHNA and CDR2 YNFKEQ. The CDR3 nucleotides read TGTGCCAGCAGCCAAGATCGTGGGGCGGGGGCTTCCTACAATGAGCAGTTCTTC. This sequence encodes CASSQDRGAGASYNEQFF.

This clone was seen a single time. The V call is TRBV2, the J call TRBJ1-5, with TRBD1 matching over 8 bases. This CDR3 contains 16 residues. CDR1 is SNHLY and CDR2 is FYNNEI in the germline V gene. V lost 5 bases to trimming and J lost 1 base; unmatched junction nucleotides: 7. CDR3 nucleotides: TGTGCCAGCAGTACCTCCAGGGGGCAGAGCAATCAGCCCCAGCATTTT. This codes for CASSTSRGQSNQPQHF. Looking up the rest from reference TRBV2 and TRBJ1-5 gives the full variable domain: EPEVTQTPSHQVTQMGQEVILRCVPISNHLYFYWYRQILGQKVEFLVSFYNNEISEKSEIFDDQFSVERPDGSNFTLKIRSTKLEDSAMYFCASSTSRGQSNQPQHFGDGTRLSIL.